This T cell receptor beta chain was sequenced during a study of memory CD4+ T cells and cytomegalovirus serostatus. Single viable CD3+CD4+CD8-CD45RO+ cells were sorted as the memory CD4+ T cells. The assay was immunoSEQ multiplex PCR, and TCRdb's table has in-frame clones only and misses some. Of under 50,000 clones listed, roughly 78% are singletons. Germline V lookup: CDR1 MNHEY, CDR2 SMNVEV (reference sequence). The CDR3 has 13 residues. The V and J ends lost 6 bases and 8 bases, in that order; junction bases with no gene match: 3. This TCR was sampled from an adult in good health and CMV-seronegative. Specimen: memory CD4+ T cells from blood. The chain joins TRBV27 to TRBJ1-4, with 10 bases identical to TRBD1. CDR3 region: CASRGQGREKLFF. CDR3 bases: TGTGCCAGCAGGGGACAGGGGAGGGAAAAACTGTTTTTT.